Listed below are T cell receptor beta chains from one sample, sequenced in a study of human T cells and chemical hapten exposure. One entry per CDR3 protein, called by TCRdb with MiXCR from the RACE reads. The sample holds about 380,000 distinct CDR3 sequences, roughly 6.3% seen once. This specimen was whole blood, taken in connection with sensitization to the hapten diphenylcyclopropenone (DPC). Every receptor here comes from a woman aged 18-29 years with alopecia areata. Some clones in this sample may be carry-over from other donors' samples. Both conserved end residues are part of each CDR3. D genes are given only for firm matches. Clone size is given for some rows only: seen once, a few or many times, or a class if the clone is expanded.

size: .; V: TRBV6-1; D: .; J: TRBJ1-1; CDR3: CASRVPPEGTEAFF; DNA: TGTGCCAGCAGGGTACCCCCTGAGGGCACTGAAGCTTTCTTT
size: many; V: TRBV5-5; D: TRBD1; J: TRBJ1-5; CDR3: CASSFYDPGQASNQPQHF; DNA: TGTGCCAGCAGCTTTTATGACCCGGGACAGGCGAGCAATCAGCCCCAGCATTTT
size: .; V: TRBV10-3; D: TRBD1; J: TRBJ1-1; CDR3: CAILDRDRGMRTEAFF; DNA: TGTGCCATTCTAGACCGGGACAGGGGAATGAGGACTGAAGCTTTCTTT
size: few; V: TRBV18; D: .; J: TRBJ2-7; CDR3: CASSPQGRDYEQYF; DNA: TGTGCCAGCTCACCCCAGGGAAGGGACTACGAGCAGTACTTC
size: many; V: TRBV9; D: TRBD1; J: TRBJ2-3; CDR3: CASSGGTGTTDTQYF; DNA: TGTGCCAGCAGCGGGGGGACAGGGACCACAGATACGCAGTATTTT
size: few; V: TRBV4-3; D: .; J: TRBJ1-4; CDR3: CASSPNYRGRTEKLFF; DNA: TGCGCCAGCAGCCCGAATTACAGAGGGCGGACTGAAAAACTGTTTTTT
size: .; V: TRBV4-1; D: .; J: TRBJ2-3; CDR3: CASSAQRTDTQYF; DNA: TGCGCCAGCAGCGCGCAGAGAACAGATACGCAGTATTTT
size: few; V: TRBV7-8; D: .; J: TRBJ2-4; CDR3: CASSLEGIQYF; DNA: TGTGCCAGCAGCTTAGAGGGCATTCAGTACTTC
size: few; V: TRBV29-1; D: .; J: TRBJ2-2; CDR3: CSVAVLEGAGELFF; DNA: TGCAGCGTTGCGGTCTTAGAGGGGGCCGGGGAGCTGTTTTTT
size: .; V: TRBV7-2; D: .; J: TRBJ2-6; CDR3: CASSLKPRLGSQISGANVLTF; DNA: TGTGCCAGCAGCCTCAAGCCTCGTTTGGGCAGCCAAATCTCTGGGGCCAACGTCCTGACTTTC
size: .; V: TRBV6-2/TRBV6-3; D: TRBD2; J: TRBJ2-3; CDR3: CASRGSGGLTDTQYF; DNA: TGTGCCAGCCGGGGCAGCGGGGGACTCACAGATACGCAGTATTTT
size: few; V: TRBV11-2; D: TRBD2; J: TRBJ2-5; CDR3: CASSPGTSGGGKQETQYF; DNA: TGTGCCAGCAGCCCCGGGACTAGCGGGGGGGGTAAACAAGAGACCCAGTACTTC
size: few; V: TRBV12-3/TRBV12-4; D: .; J: TRBJ2-5; CDR3: CASSPLGYQETQYF; DNA: TGTGCCAGCAGTCCCTTGGGGTACCAAGAGACCCAGTACTTC
size: few; V: TRBV10-2; D: .; J: TRBJ1-5; CDR3: CASSDMDGLNQPQHF; DNA: TGCGCCAGCAGTGACATGGACGGTCTCAATCAGCCCCAGCATTTT
size: many; V: TRBV6-2/TRBV6-3; D: .; J: TRBJ2-1; CDR3: CASHNGGLEQFF; DNA: TGTGCCAGCCACAATGGGGGGCTTGAGCAGTTCTTC
size: .; V: TRBV29-1; D: TRBD1; J: TRBJ1-1; CDR3: CSVAARTGGTEAFF; DNA: TGCAGCGTGGCCGCCAGGACAGGGGGCACTGAAGCTTTCTTT
size: .; V: TRBV7-2; D: .; J: TRBJ2-3; CDR3: CASTPSSDSTDTQYF; DNA: TGTGCCAGCACCCCCAGCTCCGATTCCACAGATACGCAGTATTTT
size: .; V: TRBV5-1; D: TRBD1; J: TRBJ1-1; CDR3: CASSLWDSDTEAFF; DNA: TGCGCCAGCAGCTTGTGGGACAGTGACACTGAAGCTTTCTTT
size: .; V: TRBV6-2/TRBV6-3; D: .; J: TRBJ2-3; CDR3: CASSYGANTQYF; DNA: TGTGCCAGCAGTTACGGGGCGAATACGCAGTATTTT
size: .; V: TRBV27; D: .; J: TRBJ1-5; CDR3: CASSLSHSFGGVGQPQHF; DNA: TGTGCCAGCAGTTTATCACACTCATTCGGGGGGGTCGGTCAGCCCCAGCATTTT
size: .; V: TRBV12-3/TRBV12-4; D: .; J: TRBJ1-4; CDR3: CASGRDFEKLFF; DNA: TGTGCCAGCGGCAGGGACTTCGAAAAACTGTTTTTT
size: many; V: TRBV7-9; D: .; J: TRBJ1-1; CDR3: CASSSAGTQAPEAFF; DNA: TGTGCCAGCAGCTCCGCCGGGACCCAAGCCCCTGAAGCTTTCTTT
size: .; V: TRBV5-1; D: TRBD1; J: TRBJ1-5; CDR3: CASSLGPQGAGNQPQHF; DNA: TGCGCCAGCAGCTTGGGACCACAGGGGGCGGGCAACCAGCCCCAGCATTTT
size: once; V: TRBV5-1; D: TRBD2; J: TRBJ2-3; CDR3: CASRELAGYTDTQYF; DNA: TGCGCCAGCAGGGAGCTAGCGGGGTACACAGATACGCAGTATTTT
size: .; V: TRBV5-5; D: TRBD2; J: TRBJ2-4; CDR3: CASSLALGLAGRNIQYF; DNA: TGTGCCAGCAGCTTGGCCCTAGGACTAGCGGGGAGGAACATTCAGTACTTC
size: .; V: TRBV20-1; D: .; J: TRBJ1-1; CDR3: CSAAHEVAAEAFF; DNA: TGCAGTGCTGCTCACGAGGTAGCGGCTGAAGCTTTCTTT
size: .; V: TRBV5-1; D: TRBD1; J: TRBJ1-2; CDR3: CASVQGAFDGYTF; DNA: TGCGCCAGCGTCCAGGGGGCGTTTGATGGCTACACCTTC
size: .; V: TRBV4-1; D: .; J: TRBJ1-2; CDR3: CASSQDPGSSYTF; DNA: TGCGCCAGCAGCCAAGATCCAGGTTCGAGCTACACCTTC
size: .; V: TRBV18; D: .; J: TRBJ2-3; CDR3: CASSPGSAGAPTADTQYF; DNA: TGTGCCAGCTCGCCTGGCTCGGCGGGGGCCCCCACGGCAGATACGCAGTATTTT
size: many; V: TRBV10-2; D: .; J: TRBJ1-1; CDR3: CASSGEGWTEAFF; DNA: TGCGCCAGCAGTGGTGAGGGATGGACTGAAGCTTTCTTT
size: .; V: TRBV4-2; D: TRBD1; J: TRBJ1-2; CDR3: CASSRDRDREEGYTF; DNA: TGTGCCAGCAGCCGAGACCGGGACAGGGAAGAAGGCTACACCTTC
size: few; V: TRBV7-2; D: .; J: TRBJ2-5; CDR3: CASSLAYPEAAETQYF; DNA: TGTGCCAGCAGCTTAGCCTACCCTGAGGCTGCAGAGACCCAGTACTTC
size: many; V: TRBV5-1; D: .; J: TRBJ1-1; CDR3: CASSLQGPGSEAFF; DNA: TGCGCCAGCAGCTTGCAGGGCCCCGGTAGTGAAGCTTTCTTT
size: few; V: TRBV5-1; D: TRBD1; J: TRBJ1-4; CDR3: CASSLEWAGQGAFEKLFF; DNA: TGCGCCAGCAGCTTGGAGTGGGCAGGACAGGGGGCTTTCGAAAAACTGTTTTTT
size: .; V: TRBV6-1; D: TRBD1; J: TRBJ2-3; CDR3: CASSKLYTGTGGGDTQYF; DNA: TGTGCCAGCAGTAAATTGTATACCGGGACAGGGGGCGGAGATACGCAGTATTTT
size: many; V: TRBV5-5; D: .; J: TRBJ1-2; CDR3: CASSLEGRTNYGYTF; DNA: TGTGCCAGCAGCTTGGAGGGGCGAACTAACTATGGCTACACCTTC
size: few; V: TRBV3-1; D: .; J: TRBJ1-1; CDR3: CASSHKGIEAFF; DNA: TGTGCCAGCAGCCACAAGGGGATCGAAGCTTTCTTT
size: many; V: TRBV29-1; D: .; J: TRBJ2-3; CDR3: CSARNMAGTDTQYF; DNA: TGCAGCGCTAGAAACATGGCCGGCACAGATACGCAGTATTTT
size: .; V: TRBV3-1; D: .; J: TRBJ1-4; CDR3: CASRSPGEKLFF; DNA: TGTGCCAGTAGGAGTCCCGGAGAAAAACTGTTTTTT
size: many; V: TRBV21-1; D: .; J: TRBJ2-4; CDR3: CASPGRVAKNIQYF; DNA: TGTGCCAGCCCTGGGAGGGTAGCCAAAAACATTCAGTACTTC
size: .; V: TRBV20-1; D: TRBD1; J: TRBJ1-6; CDR3: CSADPGTVYNSPLHF; DNA: TGCAGTGCCGATCCAGGGACAGTTTATAATTCACCCCTCCACTTT
size: many; V: TRBV9; D: .; J: TRBJ1-3; CDR3: CASSDQGSSLYGNTIYF; DNA: TGTGCCAGCAGCGATCAGGGTTCTTCTCTCTATGGAAACACCATATATTTT
size: .; V: TRBV6-2/TRBV6-3; D: TRBD1; J: TRBJ1-1; CDR3: CASSNRGAEAFF; DNA: TGTGCCAGCAGCAACAGGGGCGCTGAAGCTTTCTTT
size: many; V: TRBV28; D: .; J: TRBJ1-1; CDR3: CASLEGYTEAFF; DNA: TGTGCCAGCCTGGAGGGGTACACTGAAGCTTTCTTT
size: .; V: TRBV2; D: .; J: TRBJ2-3; CDR3: CASRAPRTDTQYF; DNA: TGTGCCAGCAGGGCACCACGCACAGATACGCAGTATTTT